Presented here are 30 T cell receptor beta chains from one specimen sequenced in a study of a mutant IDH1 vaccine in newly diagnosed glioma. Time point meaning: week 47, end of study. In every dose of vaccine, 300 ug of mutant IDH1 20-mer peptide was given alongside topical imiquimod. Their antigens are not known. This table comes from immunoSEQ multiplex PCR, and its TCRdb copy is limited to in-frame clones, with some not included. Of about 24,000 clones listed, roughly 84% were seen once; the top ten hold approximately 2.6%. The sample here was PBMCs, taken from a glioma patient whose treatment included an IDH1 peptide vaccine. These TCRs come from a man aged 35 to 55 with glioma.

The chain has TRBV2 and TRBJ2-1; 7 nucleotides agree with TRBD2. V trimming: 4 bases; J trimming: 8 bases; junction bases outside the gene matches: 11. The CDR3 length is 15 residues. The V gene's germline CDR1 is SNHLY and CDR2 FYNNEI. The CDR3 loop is CASSAFGGSSDEQFF. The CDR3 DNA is TGTGCCAGCAGTGCCTTTGGCGGGAGTTCGGATGAGCAGTTCTTC.

The CDR3 reads CASSLRTGELFF. The CDR3 coding sequence is TGTGCCAGCAGTCTGAGGACCGGGGAGCTGTTTTTT. The chain recombines TRBV6-5 with TRBJ2-2; D gene ambiguous. Germline values: CDR1 MNHEY, CDR2 SVGAGI. The CDR3 runs 12 residues. V shed 5 bases and J shed 5 bases, with 6 bases lying between them.

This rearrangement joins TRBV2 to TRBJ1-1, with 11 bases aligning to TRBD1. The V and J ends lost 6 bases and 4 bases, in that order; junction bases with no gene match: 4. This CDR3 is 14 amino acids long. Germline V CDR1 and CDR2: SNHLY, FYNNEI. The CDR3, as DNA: TGTGCCAGCAGAGCCGGGACAGGGGGCACTGAAGCTTTCTTT. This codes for CASRAGTGGTEAFF. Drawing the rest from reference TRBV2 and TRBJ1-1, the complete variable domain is EPEVTQTPSHQVTQMGQEVILRCVPISNHLYFYWYRQILGQKVEFLVSFYNNEISEKSEIFDDQFSVERPDGSNFTLKIRSTKLEDSAMYFCASRAGTGGTEAFFGQGTRLTVV.

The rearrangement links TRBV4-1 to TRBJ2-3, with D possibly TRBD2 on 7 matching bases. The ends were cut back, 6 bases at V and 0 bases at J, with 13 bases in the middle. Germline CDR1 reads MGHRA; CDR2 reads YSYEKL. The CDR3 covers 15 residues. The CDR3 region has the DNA TGCGCCAGCAGGAGACGGGGGGCGAGCACAGATACGCAGTATTTT. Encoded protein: CASRRRGASTDTQYF.

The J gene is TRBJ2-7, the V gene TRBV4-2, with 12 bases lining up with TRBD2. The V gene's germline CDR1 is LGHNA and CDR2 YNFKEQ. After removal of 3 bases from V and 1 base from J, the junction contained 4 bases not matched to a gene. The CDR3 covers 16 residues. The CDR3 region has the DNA TGTGCCAGCAGCCACCTACTAGCGGGAGGTTCCTACGAGCAGTACTTC. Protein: CASSHLLAGGSYEQYF.

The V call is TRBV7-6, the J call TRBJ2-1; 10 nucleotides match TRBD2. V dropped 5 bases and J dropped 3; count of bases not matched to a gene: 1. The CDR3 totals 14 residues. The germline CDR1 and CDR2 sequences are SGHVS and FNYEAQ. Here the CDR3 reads CASSRTSGYNEQFF. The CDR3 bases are TGTGCCAGCAGCCGGACTAGCGGCTACAATGAGCAGTTCTTC.

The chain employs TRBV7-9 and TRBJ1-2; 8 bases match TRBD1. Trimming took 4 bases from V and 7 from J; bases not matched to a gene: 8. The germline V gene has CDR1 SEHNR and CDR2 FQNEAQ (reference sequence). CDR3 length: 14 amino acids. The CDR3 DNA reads TGTGCCAGCAGCTCCTTGGACAGGGAGGGTGGCTACACCTTC. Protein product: CASSSLDREGGYTF.

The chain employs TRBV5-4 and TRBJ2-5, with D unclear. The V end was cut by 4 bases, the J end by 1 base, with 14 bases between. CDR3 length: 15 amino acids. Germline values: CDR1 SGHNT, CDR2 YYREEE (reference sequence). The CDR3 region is CASSPGELLQETQYF. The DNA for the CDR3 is TGTGCCAGCAGCCCTGGAGAGCTCCTCCAAGAGACCCAGTACTTC.

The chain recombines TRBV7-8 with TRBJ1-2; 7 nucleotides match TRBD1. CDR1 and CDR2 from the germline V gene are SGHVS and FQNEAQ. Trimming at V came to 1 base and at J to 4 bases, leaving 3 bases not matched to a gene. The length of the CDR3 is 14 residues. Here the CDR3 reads CASSLEGQIYGYTF. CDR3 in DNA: TGTGCCAGCAGCTTAGAGGGACAGATCTATGGCTACACCTTC.

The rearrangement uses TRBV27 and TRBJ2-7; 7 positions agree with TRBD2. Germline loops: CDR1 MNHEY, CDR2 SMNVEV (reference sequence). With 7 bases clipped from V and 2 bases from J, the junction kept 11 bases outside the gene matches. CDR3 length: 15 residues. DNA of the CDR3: TGTGCCAGCATCCGGGCTAGCGGAGGAACCTACGAGCAGTACTTC. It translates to CASIRASGGTYEQYF.

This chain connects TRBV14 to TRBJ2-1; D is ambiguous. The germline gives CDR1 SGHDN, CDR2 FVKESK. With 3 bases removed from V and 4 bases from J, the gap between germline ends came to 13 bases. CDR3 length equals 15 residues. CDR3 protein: CASSQEPPYYNEQFF. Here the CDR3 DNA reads TGTGCCAGCAGCCAGGAGCCCCCATATTACAATGAGCAGTTCTTC.

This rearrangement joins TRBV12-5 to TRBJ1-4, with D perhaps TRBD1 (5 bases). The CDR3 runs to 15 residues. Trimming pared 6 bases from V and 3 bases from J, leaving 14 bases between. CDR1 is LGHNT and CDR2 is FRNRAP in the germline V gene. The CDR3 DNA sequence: TGTGCTAGTGGGAGGAGGGGTTCCTCTAATGAAAAACTGTTTTTT. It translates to CASGRRGSSNEKLFF.

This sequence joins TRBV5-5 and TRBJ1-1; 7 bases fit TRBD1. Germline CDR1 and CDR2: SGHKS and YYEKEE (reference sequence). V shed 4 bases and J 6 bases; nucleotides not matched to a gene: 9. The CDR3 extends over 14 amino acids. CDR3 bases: TGTGCCAGCAGCGCAGACGACAGGGTCCCTGAAGCTTTCTTT. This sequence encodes CASSADDRVPEAFF.

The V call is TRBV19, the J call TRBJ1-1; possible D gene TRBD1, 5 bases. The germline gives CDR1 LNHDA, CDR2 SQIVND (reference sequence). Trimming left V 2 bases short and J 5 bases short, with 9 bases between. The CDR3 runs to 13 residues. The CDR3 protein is CASSITGGTEAFF. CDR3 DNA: TGTGCCAGTAGTATAACAGGTGGTACTGAAGCTTTCTTT.

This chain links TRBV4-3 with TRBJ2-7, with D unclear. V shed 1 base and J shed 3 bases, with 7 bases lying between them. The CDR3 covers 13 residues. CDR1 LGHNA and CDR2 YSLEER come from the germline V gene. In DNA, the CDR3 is TGCGCCAGCAGCCAAGGGGGAATCTACGAGCAGTACTTC. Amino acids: CASSQGGIYEQYF.

CDR3 in DNA: TGTGCCACCAGCTTACAGGGAACCTACAATGAGCAGTTCTTC. This gives the protein CATSLQGTYNEQFF. The chain uses TRBV15 and TRBJ2-1; maybe TRBD1 (6 bases). Germline CDR1 LNHNV, CDR2 YYDKDF (reference sequence). The CDR3 is made up of 14 amino acids. Trimming removed 5 bases at V and 2 bases at J, with 10 bases between.

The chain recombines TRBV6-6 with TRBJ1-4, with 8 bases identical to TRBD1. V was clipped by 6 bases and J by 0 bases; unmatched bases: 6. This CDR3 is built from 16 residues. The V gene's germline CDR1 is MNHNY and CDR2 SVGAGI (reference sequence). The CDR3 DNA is TGTGCCAGCAGAACTACAGGGGGTTCAACTAATGAAAAACTGTTTTTT. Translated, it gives CASRTTGGSTNEKLFF.

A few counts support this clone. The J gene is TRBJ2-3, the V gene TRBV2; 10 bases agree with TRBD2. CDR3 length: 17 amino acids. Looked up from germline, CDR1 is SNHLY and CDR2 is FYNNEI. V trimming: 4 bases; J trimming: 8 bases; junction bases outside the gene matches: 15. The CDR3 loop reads CASSASLAGGAIPTQYF. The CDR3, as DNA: TGTGCCAGCAGTGCCTCATTAGCGGGAGGCGCTATACCTACGCAGTATTTT.

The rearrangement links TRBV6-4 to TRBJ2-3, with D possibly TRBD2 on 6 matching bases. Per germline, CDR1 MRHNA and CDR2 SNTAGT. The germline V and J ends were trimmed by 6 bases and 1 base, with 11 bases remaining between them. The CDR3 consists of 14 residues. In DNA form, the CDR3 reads TGTGCCAGCAGCCGGGACTGGGGCACAGATACGCAGTATTTT. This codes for CASSRDWGTDTQYF.

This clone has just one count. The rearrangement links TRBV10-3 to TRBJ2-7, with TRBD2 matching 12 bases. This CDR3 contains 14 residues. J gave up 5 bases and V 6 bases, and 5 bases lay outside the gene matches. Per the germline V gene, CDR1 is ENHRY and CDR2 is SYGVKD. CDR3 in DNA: TGTGCCATCAGCTCGACTAGCGGGAGTAACGAGCAGTACTTC. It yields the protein CAISSTSGSNEQYF.

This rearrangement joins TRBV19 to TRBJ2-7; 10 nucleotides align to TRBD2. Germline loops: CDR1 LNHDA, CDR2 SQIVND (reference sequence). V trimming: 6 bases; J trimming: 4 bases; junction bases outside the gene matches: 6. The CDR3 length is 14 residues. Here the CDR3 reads CASRRAGGPYEQYF. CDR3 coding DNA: TGTGCCAGTAGACGAGCGGGAGGGCCGTACGAGCAGTACTTC.

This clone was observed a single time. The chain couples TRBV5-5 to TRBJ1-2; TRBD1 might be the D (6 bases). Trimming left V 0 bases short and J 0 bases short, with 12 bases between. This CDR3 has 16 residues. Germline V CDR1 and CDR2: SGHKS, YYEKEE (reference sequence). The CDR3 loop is CASSLGGGGPNYGYTF. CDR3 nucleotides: TGTGCCAGCAGCTTGGGCGGAGGGGGGCCTAACTATGGCTACACCTTC.

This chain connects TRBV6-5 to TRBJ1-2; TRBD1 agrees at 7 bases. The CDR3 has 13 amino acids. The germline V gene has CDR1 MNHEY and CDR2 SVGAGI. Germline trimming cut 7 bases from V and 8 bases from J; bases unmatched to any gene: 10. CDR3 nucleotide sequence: TGTGCCAGCAAAATACAGGGGACATTGGGCTACACCTTC. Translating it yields CASKIQGTLGYTF.

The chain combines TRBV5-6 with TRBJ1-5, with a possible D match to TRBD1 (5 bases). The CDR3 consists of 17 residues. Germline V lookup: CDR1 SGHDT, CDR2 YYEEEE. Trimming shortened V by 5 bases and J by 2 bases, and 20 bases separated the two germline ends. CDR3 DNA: TGTGCCAGCAGTCGCGGGGACCTCCGTCGGGGCAATCAGCCCCAGCATTTT. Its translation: CASSRGDLRRGNQPQHF.

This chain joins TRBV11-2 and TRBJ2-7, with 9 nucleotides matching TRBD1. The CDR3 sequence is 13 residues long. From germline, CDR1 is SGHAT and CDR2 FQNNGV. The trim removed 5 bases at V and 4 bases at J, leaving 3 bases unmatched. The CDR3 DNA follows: TGTGCCAGCAGCGCCGGACAGGGGTACGAGCAGTACTTC. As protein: CASSAGQGYEQYF.

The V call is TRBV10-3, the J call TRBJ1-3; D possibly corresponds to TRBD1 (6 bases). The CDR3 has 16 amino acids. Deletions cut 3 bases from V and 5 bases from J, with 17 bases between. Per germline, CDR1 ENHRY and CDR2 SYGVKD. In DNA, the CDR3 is TGTGCCATCAGTGAAGGGCCCGCAGGGGATCGAAACACCATATATTTT. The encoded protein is CAISEGPAGDRNTIYF.

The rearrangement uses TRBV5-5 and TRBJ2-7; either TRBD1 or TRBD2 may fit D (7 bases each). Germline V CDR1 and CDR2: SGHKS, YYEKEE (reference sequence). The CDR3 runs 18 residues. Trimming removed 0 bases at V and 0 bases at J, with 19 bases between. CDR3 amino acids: CASSLGQGGGAFSYEQYF. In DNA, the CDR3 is TGTGCCAGCAGCTTGGGGCAGGGGGGGGGAGCCTTCTCCTACGAGCAGTACTTC.

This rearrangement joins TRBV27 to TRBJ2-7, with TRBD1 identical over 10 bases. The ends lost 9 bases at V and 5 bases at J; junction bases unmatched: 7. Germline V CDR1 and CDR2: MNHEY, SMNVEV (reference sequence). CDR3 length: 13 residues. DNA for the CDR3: TGTGCCAGTGGGGGACAGGGGTCCCACGAGCAGTACTTC. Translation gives CASGGQGSHEQYF.

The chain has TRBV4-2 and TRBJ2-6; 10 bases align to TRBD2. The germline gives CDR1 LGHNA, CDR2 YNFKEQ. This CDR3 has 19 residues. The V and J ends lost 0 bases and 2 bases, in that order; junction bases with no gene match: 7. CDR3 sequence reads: CASSQDFTSGITGANVLTF. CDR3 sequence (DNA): TGTGCCAGCAGCCAAGATTTTACTAGCGGGATCACTGGGGCCAACGTCCTGACTTTC.

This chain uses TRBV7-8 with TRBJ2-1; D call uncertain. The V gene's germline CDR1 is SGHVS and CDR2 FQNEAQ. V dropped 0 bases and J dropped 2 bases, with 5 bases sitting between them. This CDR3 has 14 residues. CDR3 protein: CASSLAETYNEQFF. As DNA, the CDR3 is TGTGCCAGCAGCTTAGCCGAGACCTACAATGAGCAGTTCTTC.